This T cell receptor beta chain derives from a study of cytomegalovirus exposure and HLA in healthy donors. In the study overall: A prior study identified approximately 120 million unique TCR beta sequences from some 200 million T cells. Study-level points and caveats: In an earlier analysis, productive rearrangement rates for most beta V segments clustered near 87% or 30%. With high specificity and sensitivity, the classifier reportedly diagnosed cytomegalovirus status.

The germline gives CDR1 MNHNS, CDR2 SASEGT. Unmatched junction bases numbered 5, after V lost 4 bases and J lost 8 bases. There are 14 residues in the CDR3. The PCR ran on 60 Vbeta and 13 Jbeta primers. Profiled with immunoSEQ multiplex PCR; TCRdb holds only in-frame clones, not every one. Among some 150,000 clones listed, just under 80% were seen once. This clone has just a few counts. Antigen unknown. The sequenced material came from PBMCs. The chain has TRBV6-1 and TRBJ1-4; 9 nucleotides match TRBD1. This clonotype was sampled from a male donor in good health and CMV-seronegative. In DNA form, the CDR3 reads TGTGCCAGCAGTGGGACAGGGGTGAGCGAAAAACTGTTTTTT. This codes for CASSGTGVSEKLFF.